This TCR beta chain stems from a study of blood T cell repertoires in COVID-19. Germline CDR1 reads MNHNS; CDR2 reads SASEGT. V was pared by 1 base and J by 0 bases, with 8 bases of the junction left unmatched. The CDR3 totals 18 residues. How the authors handled the data: The assay estimated nucleated cells by amplifying reference gene primers. TCRdb's copy holds only in-frame clones and misses some; the assay was immunoSEQ multiplex PCR. That table supplies the V and J calls and clone size; D and trimming were determined from the DNA. The table lists 150,000 or so clones, 81% of them singletons. The chain has TRBV6-1 and TRBJ2-7; 11 nucleotides agree with TRBD2. The TCR comes from a woman aged 35 to 49 with acute COVID-19. Sequenced input: PBMCs or T cells enriched from blood (not recorded which). Written as DNA, the CDR3 is TGTGCCAGCAGTGAAGAGGTTAGCGGGAGGGGGAGCTCCTACGAGCAGTACGTC. Protein: CASSEEVSGRGSSYEQYV.